These T cell receptor beta chains were read from a single sample in a study of OX40 agonist ivuxolimab in advanced cancers. The table came from immunoSEQ multiplex PCR; TCRdb's copy has only in-frame clones and leaves some out. The data contain tens of thousands of clones, more than 80% of them seen just once; the ten biggest clones take up more than 0.8%. Sequenced material: CD4+ or CD8+ T cells sorted from blood, taken in a trial of the OX40 agonist ivuxolimab. Receptors originate from an adult with an advanced solid tumor such as melanoma, head and neck, liver or kidney cancer. CDR3s include the opening cysteine and the closing phenylalanine or tryptophan. A D gene is named only where the DNA matches it firmly.

TRBD1	TRBV6-5	TRBJ2-1	CASTTGTGGNEQFF
.	TRBV10-3	TRBJ2-7	CAIRGAGTSYEQYF
.	TRBV5-1	TRBJ2-7	CASSLGGVEDEQYF
.	TRBV2	.	CASSRSSYEQYF
TRBD2	TRBV30	TRBJ2-7	CAWKRGYSEQYF
.	TRBV29-1	TRBJ2-3	CSVGSADTQYF
TRBD1	TRBV6-1	TRBJ1-6	CASIYHGQGRSPLHF
.	TRBV5-4	TRBJ1-1	CASSFGLSGTEAFF
.	TRBV6-5	TRBJ2-1	CASSYGQGRINEQFF
.	TRBV2	TRBJ1-2	CASSDIEHYGYTF
.	TRBV30	TRBJ2-5	CAWSVGSKETQYF
TRBD2	TRBV27	TRBJ2-7	CASSLRLAGGSFYEQYF
TRBD1	TRBV6-6	TRBJ1-1	CASTGQGATEAFF
.	TRBV20-1	TRBJ2-5	CSVGYETQYF
.	TRBV7-3	TRBJ2-5	CASSSSPTAQETQYF
TRBD1	TRBV6-5	TRBJ1-2	CASSRDRSYGYTF
TRBD2	TRBV5-5	TRBJ2-1	CASSFLAGRLGDEQFF
TRBD1	TRBV7-9	TRBJ2-7	CASSLAQGAFYEQYF
TRBD1	TRBV19	TRBJ1-1	CASITNRGLTEAFF